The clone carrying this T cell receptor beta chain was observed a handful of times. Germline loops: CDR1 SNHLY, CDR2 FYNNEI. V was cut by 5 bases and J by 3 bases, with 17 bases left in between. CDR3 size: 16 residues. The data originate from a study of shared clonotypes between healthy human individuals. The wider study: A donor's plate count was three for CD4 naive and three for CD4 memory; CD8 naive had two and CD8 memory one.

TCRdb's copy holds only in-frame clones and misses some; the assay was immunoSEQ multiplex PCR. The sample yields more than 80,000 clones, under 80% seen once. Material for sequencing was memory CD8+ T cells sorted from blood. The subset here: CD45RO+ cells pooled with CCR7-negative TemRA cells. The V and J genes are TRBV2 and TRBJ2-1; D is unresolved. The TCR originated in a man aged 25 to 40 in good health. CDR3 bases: TGTGCCAGCAGTTCGTGGACCGGTCCCTACTACAATGAGCAGTTCTTC. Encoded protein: CASSSWTGPYYNEQFF.